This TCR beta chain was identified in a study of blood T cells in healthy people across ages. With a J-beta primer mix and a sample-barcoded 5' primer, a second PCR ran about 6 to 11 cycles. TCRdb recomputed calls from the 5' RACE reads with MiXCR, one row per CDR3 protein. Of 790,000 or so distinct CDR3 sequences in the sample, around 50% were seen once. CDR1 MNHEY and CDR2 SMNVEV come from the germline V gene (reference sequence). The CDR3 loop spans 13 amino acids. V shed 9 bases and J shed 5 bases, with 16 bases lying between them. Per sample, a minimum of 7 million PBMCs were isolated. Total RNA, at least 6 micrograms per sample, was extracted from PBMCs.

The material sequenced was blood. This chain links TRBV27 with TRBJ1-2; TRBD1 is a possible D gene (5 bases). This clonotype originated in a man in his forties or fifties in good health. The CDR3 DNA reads TGTGCCAGTTGGGACGGGAGACGGTATGGCTACACCTTC. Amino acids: CASWDGRRYGYTF.